This TCR beta chain emerged from a study of vaccination effects on CD4 cells after COVID-19. Concerning this clone: Antigen unknown.

Viral peptide pool expansion of antigen-specific CD4+ T cells preceded sequencing in the ViraFEST assay. Upon completion of more than eight days in culture, CD4+ T cells were isolated. Every participant took two doses of the BNT162b2 or mRNA-1273 vaccine. Germline-derived CDR1 and CDR2 are SGHVS and FNYEAQ. Trimming left V 5 bases short and J 6 bases short, with 18 bases between. The CDR3 extends over 15 amino acids. Profiled with immunoSEQ multiplex PCR; TCRdb holds only in-frame clones, not every one. This sample has just under 30,000 clones; 74% occur once, and the top ten carry about a sixth. The rearrangement joins TRBV7-6 to TRBJ2-3; no firm D call. This specimen was CD4+ T cells from PBMCs cultured with HCoV-OC43 spike peptides, taken after COVID-19 vaccination. Subset indicated: HCoV-OC43 spike overlapping peptide pool stimulation. The origin of this receptor is a human donor who received a COVID-19 vaccine. CDR3 sequence (DNA): TGTGCCAGCAGCATCAGGCAGAACACTGGGGATACGCAGTATTTT. The encoded protein is CASSIRQNTGDTQYF.